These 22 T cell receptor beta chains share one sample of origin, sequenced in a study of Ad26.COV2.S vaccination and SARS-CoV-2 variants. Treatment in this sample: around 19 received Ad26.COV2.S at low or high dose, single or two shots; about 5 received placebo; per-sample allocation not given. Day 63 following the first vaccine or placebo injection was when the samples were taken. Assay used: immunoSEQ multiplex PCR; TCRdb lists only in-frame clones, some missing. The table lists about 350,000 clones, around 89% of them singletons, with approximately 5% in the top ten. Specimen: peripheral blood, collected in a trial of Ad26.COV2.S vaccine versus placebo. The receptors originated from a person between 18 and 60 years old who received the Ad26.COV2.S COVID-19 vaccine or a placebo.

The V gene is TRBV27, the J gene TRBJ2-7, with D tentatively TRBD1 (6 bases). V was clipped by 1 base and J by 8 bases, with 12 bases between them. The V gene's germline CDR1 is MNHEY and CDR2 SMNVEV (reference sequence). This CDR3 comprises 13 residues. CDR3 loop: CASSLYTGNQQYF. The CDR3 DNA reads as TGTGCCAGCAGTTTATACACAGGGAACCAGCAGTACTTC.

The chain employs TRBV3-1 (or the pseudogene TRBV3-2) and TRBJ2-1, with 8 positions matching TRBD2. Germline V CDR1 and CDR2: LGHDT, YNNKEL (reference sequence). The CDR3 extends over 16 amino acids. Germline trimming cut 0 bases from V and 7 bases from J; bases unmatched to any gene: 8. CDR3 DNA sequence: TGTGCCAGCAGCCAAGATCTTGCGGGAGGCAGGAATGAGCAGTTCTTC. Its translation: CASSQDLAGGRNEQFF.

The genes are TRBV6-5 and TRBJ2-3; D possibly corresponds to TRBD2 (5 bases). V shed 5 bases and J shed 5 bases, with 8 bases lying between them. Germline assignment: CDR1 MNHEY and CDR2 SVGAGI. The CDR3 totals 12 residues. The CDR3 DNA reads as TGTGCCAGCAGTCCGGGGATAGATACGCAGTATTTT. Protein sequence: CASSPGIDTQYF.

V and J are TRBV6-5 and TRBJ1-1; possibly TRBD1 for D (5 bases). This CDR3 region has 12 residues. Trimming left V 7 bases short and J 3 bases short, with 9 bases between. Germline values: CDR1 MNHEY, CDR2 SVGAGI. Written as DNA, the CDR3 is TGTGCCAGCACTCGGGGGGACACTGAAGCTTTCTTT. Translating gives CASTRGDTEAFF.

The CDR3 DNA is TGTGCCAGCAGTGGAACTACGAACTTCCCACCGGATCGGGGCTACACCTTC. It is translated as CASSGTTNFPPDRGYTF. The V and J genes are TRBV6-1 and TRBJ1-2; D is uncertain. Germline V gene sequence: CDR1 MNHNS, CDR2 SASEGT. V was pared by 4 bases and J by 8 bases, with 26 bases between. The CDR3 extends over 17 amino acids.

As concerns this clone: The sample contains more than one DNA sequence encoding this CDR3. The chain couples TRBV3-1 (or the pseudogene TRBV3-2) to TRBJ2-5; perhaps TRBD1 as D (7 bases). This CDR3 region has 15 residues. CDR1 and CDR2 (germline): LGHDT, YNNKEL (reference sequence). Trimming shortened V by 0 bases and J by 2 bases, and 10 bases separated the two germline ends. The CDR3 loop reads CASSQDSGGQETQYF. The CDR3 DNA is TGTGCCAGCAGCCAAGACTCAGGGGGGCAAGAGACCCAGTACTTC.

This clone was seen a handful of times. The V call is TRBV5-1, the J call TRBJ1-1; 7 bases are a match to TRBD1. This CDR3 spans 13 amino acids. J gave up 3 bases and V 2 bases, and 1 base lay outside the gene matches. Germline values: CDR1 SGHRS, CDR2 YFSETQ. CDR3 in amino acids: CASSLGQDTEAFF. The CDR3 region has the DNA TGCGCCAGCAGCTTAGGACAGGACACTGAAGCTTTCTTT.

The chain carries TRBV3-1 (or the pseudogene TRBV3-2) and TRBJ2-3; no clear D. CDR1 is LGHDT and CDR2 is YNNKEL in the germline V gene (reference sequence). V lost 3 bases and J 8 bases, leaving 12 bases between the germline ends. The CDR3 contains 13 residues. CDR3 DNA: TGTGCCAGCAGCCAGAGCGCCTACGGTACGCAGTATTTT. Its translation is CASSQSAYGTQYF.

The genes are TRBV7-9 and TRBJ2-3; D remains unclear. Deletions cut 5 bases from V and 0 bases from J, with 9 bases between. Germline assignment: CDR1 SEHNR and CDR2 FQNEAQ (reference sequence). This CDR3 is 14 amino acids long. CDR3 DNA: TGTGCCAGCAGCCCCCGCAGTAGCACAGATACGCAGTATTTT. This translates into CASSPRSSTDTQYF.

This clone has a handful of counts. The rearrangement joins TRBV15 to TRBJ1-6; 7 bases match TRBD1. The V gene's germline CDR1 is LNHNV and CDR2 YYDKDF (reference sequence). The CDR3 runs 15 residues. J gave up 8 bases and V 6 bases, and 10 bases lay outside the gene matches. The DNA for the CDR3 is TGTGCCACCAGTCAGTCGACAGGGTGGGATTCACCCCTCCACTTT. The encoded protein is CATSQSTGWDSPLHF.

CDR3 bases: TGTGCCAGCAGCCTAAGACAGGGATCCTTTGAAGCTTTCTTT. Amino acid sequence: CASSLRQGSFEAFF. The rearrangement joins TRBV3-1 (or the pseudogene TRBV3-2) to TRBJ1-1; 7 bases are a match to TRBD1. The germline V gene encodes CDR1 LGHDT and CDR2 YNNKEL (reference sequence). CDR3 length equals 14 residues. Losses at the gene ends were 4 bases for V and 7 bases for J; bases not matched to a gene: 9.

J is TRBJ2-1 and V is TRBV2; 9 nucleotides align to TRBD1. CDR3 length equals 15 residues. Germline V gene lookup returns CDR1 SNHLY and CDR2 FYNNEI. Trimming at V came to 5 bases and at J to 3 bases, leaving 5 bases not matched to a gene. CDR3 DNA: TGTGCCAGCAGTACTGACAGGGGGAACTACAATGAGCAGTTCTTC. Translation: CASSTDRGNYNEQFF.

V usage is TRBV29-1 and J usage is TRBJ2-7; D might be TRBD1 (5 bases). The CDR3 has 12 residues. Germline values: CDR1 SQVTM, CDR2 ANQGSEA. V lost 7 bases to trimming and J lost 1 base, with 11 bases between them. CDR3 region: CSASTVSYEQYF. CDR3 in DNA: TGCAGCGCATCGACAGTTTCCTACGAGCAGTACTTC.

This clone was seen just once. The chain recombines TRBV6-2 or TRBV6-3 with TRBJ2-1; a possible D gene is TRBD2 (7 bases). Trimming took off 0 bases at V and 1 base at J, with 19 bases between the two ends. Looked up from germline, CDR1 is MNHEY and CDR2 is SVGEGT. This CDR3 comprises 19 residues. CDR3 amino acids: CASSYSIVRGADSYNEQFF. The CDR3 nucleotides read TGTGCCAGCAGTTACTCGATCGTACGGGGGGCGGATTCCTACAATGAGCAGTTCTTC.

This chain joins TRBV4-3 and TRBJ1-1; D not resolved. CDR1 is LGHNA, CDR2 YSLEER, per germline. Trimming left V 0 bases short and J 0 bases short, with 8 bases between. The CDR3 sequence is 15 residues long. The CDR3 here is CASSQDWYLNTEAFF. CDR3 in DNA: TGCGCCAGCAGCCAAGATTGGTACTTGAACACTGAAGCTTTCTTT.

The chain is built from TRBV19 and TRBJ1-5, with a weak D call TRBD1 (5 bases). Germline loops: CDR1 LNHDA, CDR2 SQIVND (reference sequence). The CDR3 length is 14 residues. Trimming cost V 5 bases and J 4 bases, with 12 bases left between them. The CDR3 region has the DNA TGTGCCAGTAGTGCAACCTCAGGGAATCAGCCCCAGCATTTT. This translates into CASSATSGNQPQHF.

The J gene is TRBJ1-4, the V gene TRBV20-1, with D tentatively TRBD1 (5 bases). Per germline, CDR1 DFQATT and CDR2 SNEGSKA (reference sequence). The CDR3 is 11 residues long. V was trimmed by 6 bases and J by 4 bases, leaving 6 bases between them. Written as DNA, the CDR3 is TGCAGTGCCAGGGTTAATGAAAAACTGTTTTTT. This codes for CSARVNEKLFF.

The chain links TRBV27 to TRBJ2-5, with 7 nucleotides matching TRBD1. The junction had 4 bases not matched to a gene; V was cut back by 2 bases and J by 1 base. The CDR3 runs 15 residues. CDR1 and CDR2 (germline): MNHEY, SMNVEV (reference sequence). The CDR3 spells CASSLKDRPQETQYF. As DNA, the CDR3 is TGTGCCAGCAGTTTAAAGGACAGGCCCCAAGAGACCCAGTACTTC.

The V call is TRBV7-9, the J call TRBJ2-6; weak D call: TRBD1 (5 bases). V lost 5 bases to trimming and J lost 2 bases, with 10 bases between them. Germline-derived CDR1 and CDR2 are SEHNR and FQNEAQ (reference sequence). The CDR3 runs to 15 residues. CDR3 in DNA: TGTGCCAGCAGCGTGCAGGGTGCTGGGGCCAACGTCCTGACTTTC. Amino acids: CASSVQGAGANVLTF.

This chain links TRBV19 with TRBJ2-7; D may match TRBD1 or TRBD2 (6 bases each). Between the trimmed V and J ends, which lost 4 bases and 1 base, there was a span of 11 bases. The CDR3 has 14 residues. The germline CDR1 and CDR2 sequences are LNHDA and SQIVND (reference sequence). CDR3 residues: CASSRQGTSYEQYF. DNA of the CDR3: TGTGCCAGTAGTAGGCAGGGGACTTCCTACGAGCAGTACTTC.

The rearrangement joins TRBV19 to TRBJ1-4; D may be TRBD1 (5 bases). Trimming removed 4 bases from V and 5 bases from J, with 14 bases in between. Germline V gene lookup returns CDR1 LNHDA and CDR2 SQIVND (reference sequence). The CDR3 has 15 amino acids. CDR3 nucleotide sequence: TGTGCCAGTAGTAAAGACAGATCACAGAATGAAAAACTGTTTTTT. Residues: CASSKDRSQNEKLFF.

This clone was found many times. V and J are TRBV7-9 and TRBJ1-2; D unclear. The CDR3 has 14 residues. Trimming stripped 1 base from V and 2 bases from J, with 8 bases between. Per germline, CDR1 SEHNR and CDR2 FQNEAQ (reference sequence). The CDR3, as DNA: TGTGCCAGCAGCTTAGTCGGCGGGAACTATGGCTACACCTTC. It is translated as CASSLVGGNYGYTF.